This is a list of T cell receptor beta chains from one sample in a study of response to subunit inactivated influenza vaccine. TCRdb re-analysed the RT-PCR reads in MiXCR, keeping a single row per CDR3 protein. Of around 470,000 distinct CDR3 sequences in the sample, 6.5% to 8% were seen once. The material was PBMCs from blood, obtained 23 months after vaccination. These receptors were taken from a man between 45 and 75 years old who received an inactivated influenza vaccine. Each CDR3 is given with its conserved first and last residue. A D gene is named only where the DNA matches it firmly. Clone size appears in some rows only: once, few, many, or a class for an expanded clone.

D gene	V gene	clone size	J gene	CDR3 protein	CDR3 DNA
TRBD1	TRBV20-1	.	TRBJ2-1	CSARNRGNNEQFF	TGCAGTGCTAGGAACAGGGGTAATAATGAGCAGTTCTTC
.	TRBV28	many	TRBJ2-2	CASRPHQGFTGELFF	TGTGCCAGCAGACCCCACCAGGGATTCACCGGGGAGCTGTTTTTT
.	TRBV27	.	TRBJ1-2	CASSLSKAVNYGYTF	TGTGCCAGCAGTTTATCGAAGGCGGTTAACTATGGCTACACCTTC
TRBD2	TRBV3-1	few	TRBJ2-7	CASSQGTSGQQYF	TGTGCCAGCAGCCAAGGGACTAGCGGGCAGCAGTACTTC
TRBD1	TRBV7-9	.	TRBJ2-7	CASSSGGRREQYF	TGTGCCAGCAGCTCAGGGGGTCGTCGCGAGCAGTACTTC
TRBD1	TRBV29-1	few	TRBJ1-2	CSVIQGVSGYTF	TGCAGCGTTATTCAGGGGGTTTCTGGCTACACCTTC
.	TRBV12-3/TRBV12-4	.	TRBJ2-5	CASSFSSQETQYF	TGTGCCAGCAGTTTTTCAAGCCAAGAGACCCAGTACTTC
.	TRBV5-1	.	TRBJ2-7	CASSLDGLVGEQYF	TGCGCCAGCAGCCTGGACGGATTAGTGGGCGAGCAGTACTTC
.	TRBV20-1	few	TRBJ1-1	CSAMTMNTEAFF	TGCAGTGCCATGACTATGAACACTGAAGCTTTCTTT
.	TRBV2	few	TRBJ1-6	CASRGDLGSPLHF	TGTGCCAGCAGAGGGGACCTGGGTTCACCCCTCCACTTT
.	TRBV20-1	many	TRBJ1-2	CSARDRLYGYTF	TGCAGTGCTAGAGATCGACTCTATGGCTACACCTTC
.	TRBV14	many	TRBJ2-3	CASSQVGGDTQYF	TGTGCCAGCAGCCAAGTTGGAGGAGATACGCAGTATTTT
TRBD2	TRBV3-1	few	TRBJ2-5	CASSWAGDQETQYF	TGTGCCAGCAGCTGGGCGGGGGACCAAGAGACCCAGTACTTC
.	TRBV25-1	many	TRBJ2-1	CASSESKTGPRMINEQFF	TGTGCCAGCAGTGAATCGAAAACGGGACCCCGAATGATCAATGAGCAGTTCTTC
.	TRBV10-2	.	TRBJ1-1	CASTRLLYMNTEAFF	TGCGCCAGCACCAGACTGCTATATATGAACACTGAAGCTTTCTTT
.	TRBV19	.	TRBJ2-5	CASSMGSKTSQETQYF	TGTGCCAGTAGTATGGGGTCCAAGACCTCCCAAGAGACCCAGTACTTC
TRBD2	TRBV20-1	many	TRBJ2-7	CSARDWLAGHYEQYF	TGCAGTGCTAGAGATTGGCTAGCGGGACACTACGAGCAGTACTTC
TRBD1	TRBV3-1	.	TRBJ2-1	CASSQVRDRYNEQFF	TGTGCCAGCAGCCAAGTCAGGGACAGATACAATGAGCAGTTCTTC
.	TRBV14	few	TRBJ2-3	CASSQEGSWGFDPDTQYF	TGTGCCAGCAGCCAAGAGGGCAGTTGGGGCTTCGATCCAGATACGCAGTATTTT
TRBD1	TRBV7-9	.	TRBJ2-3	CASSPGQDPFTDTQYF	TGTGCCAGCAGCCCTGGACAGGACCCATTCACAGATACGCAGTATTTT
.	TRBV19	once	TRBJ2-1	CASSIYDTNYNEQFF	TGTGCCAGTAGTATATACGATACGAACTACAATGAGCAGTTCTTC
.	TRBV5-1	few	TRBJ1-3	CASSQVPDTPGNTIYF	TGCGCCAGCAGCCAAGTACCAGACACGCCTGGAAACACCATATATTTT
TRBD1	TRBV7-2	many	TRBJ1-4	CASSSGTAEKLFF	TGTGCCAGCAGCTCTGGGACAGCCGAAAAACTGTTTTTT
.	TRBV14	many	TRBJ2-5	CASSTSHQETQYF	TGTGCCAGCAGCACAAGCCACCAAGAGACCCAGTACTTC
.	TRBV4-3	.	TRBJ2-6	CASSQSVAGANVLTF	TGCGCCAGCAGCCAATCCGTAGCTGGGGCCAACGTCCTGACTTTC
TRBD2	TRBV6-1	few	TRBJ2-1	CASSGRTSGRSYNEQFF	TGTGCCAGCAGTGGACGGACTAGCGGGCGCTCCTACAATGAGCAGTTCTTC
.	TRBV4-2	once	TRBJ2-3	CASKETTPSTDTQYF	TGTGCCAGCAAGGAGACTACCCCTAGCACAGATACGCAGTATTTT
.	TRBV4-1	few	TRBJ2-1	CASSQTTGGGNNEQFF	TGCGCCAGCAGCCAGACTACAGGAGGCGGTAACAATGAGCAGTTCTTC